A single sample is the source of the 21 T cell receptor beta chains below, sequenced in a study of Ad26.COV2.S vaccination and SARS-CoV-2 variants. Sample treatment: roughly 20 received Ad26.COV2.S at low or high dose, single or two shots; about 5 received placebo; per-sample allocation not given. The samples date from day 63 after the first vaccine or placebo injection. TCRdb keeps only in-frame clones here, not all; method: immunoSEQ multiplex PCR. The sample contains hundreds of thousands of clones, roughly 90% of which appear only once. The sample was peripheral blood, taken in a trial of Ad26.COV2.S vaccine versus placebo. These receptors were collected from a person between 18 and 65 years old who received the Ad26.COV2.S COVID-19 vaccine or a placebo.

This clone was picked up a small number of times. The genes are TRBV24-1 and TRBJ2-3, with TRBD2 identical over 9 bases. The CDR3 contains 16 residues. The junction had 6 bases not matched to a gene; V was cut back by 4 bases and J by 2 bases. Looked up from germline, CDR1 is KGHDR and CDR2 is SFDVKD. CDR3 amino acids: CATSDSIAGATDTQYF. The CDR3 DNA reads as TGTGCCACCAGTGACTCTATAGCGGGGGCCACAGATACGCAGTATTTT.

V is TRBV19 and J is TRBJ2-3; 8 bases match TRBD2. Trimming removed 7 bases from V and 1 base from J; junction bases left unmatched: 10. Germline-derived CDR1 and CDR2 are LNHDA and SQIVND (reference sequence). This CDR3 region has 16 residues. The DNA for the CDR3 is TGTGCCAGTATCCCCAAGGCAGCGGGAGGCACAGATACGCAGTATTTT. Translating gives CASIPKAAGGTDTQYF.

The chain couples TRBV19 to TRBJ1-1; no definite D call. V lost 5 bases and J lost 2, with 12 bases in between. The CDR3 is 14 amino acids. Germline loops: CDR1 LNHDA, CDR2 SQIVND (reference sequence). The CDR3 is CASSFRAGNTEAFF. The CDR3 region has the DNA TGTGCCAGTAGTTTTCGTGCAGGCAACACTGAAGCTTTCTTT.

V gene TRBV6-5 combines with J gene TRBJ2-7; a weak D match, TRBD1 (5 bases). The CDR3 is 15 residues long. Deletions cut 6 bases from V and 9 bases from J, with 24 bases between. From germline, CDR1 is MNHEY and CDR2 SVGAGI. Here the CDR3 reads CASSRPAGRPGMQYF. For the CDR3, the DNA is TGTGCCAGCAGCCGCCCCGCTGGACGGCCAGGGATGCAGTACTTC.

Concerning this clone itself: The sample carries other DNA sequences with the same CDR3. This CDR3 is CASSRDFQETQYF. CDR3 bases: TGTGCCAGCAGCCGGGACTTCCAAGAGACCCAGTACTTC. The V gene is TRBV9, the J gene TRBJ2-5; tentative D call: TRBD2 (6 bases). The CDR3 has 13 residues. The germline gives CDR1 SGDLS, CDR2 YYNGEE. With 4 bases removed from V and 1 base from J, the gap between germline ends came to 8 bases.

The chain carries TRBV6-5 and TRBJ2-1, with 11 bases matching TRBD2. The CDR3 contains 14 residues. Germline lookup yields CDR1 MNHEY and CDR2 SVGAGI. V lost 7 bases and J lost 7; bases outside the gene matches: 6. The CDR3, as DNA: TGTGCCAGCATTGGGACTAGCGGACGAAATGAGCAGTTCTTC. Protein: CASIGTSGRNEQFF.

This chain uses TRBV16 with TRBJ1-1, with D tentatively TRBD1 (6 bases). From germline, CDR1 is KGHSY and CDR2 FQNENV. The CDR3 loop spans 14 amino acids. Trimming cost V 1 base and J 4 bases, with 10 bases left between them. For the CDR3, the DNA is TGTGCCAGCAGCCAATGGGGCAGGGGCACTGAAGCTTTCTTT. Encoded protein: CASSQWGRGTEAFF.

CDR3 nucleotides: TGTGCCAGCAGCCGCCGGCTCCGAATCACAGATACGCAGTATTTT. Protein: CASSRRLRITDTQYF. V and J are TRBV11-1 and TRBJ2-3; D is ambiguous. The CDR3 contains 15 residues. Deletions cut 5 bases from V and 2 bases from J, with 14 bases between. Germline loops: CDR1 SGHAT, CDR2 FQDESV (reference sequence).

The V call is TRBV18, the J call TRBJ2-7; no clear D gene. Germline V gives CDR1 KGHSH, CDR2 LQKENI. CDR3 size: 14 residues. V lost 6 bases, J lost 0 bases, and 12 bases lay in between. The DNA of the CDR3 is TGTGCCAGCTCCAGCGTAGACGGCTCCTACGAGCAGTACTTC. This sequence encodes CASSSVDGSYEQYF.

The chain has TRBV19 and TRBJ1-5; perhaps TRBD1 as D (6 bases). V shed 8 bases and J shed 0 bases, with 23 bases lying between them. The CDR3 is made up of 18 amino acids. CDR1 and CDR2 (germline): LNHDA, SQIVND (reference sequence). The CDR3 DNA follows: TGTGCCAGTGGTGGGGGCCGGTGGGGGACCCATAGCAATCAGCCCCAGCATTTT. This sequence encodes CASGGGRWGTHSNQPQHF.

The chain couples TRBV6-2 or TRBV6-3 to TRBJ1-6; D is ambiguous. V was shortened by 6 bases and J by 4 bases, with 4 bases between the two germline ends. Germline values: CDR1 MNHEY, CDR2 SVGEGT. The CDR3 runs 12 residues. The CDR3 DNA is TGTGCCAGCAGCGAGTATAATTCACCCCTCCACTTT. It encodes CASSEYNSPLHF.

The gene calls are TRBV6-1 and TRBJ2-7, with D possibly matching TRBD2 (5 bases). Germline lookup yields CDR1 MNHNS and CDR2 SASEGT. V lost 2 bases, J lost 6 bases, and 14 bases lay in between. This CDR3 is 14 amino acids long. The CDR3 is CASSESLASVEQYF. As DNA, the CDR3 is TGTGCCAGCAGTGAATCTCTAGCAAGTGTCGAGCAGTACTTC.

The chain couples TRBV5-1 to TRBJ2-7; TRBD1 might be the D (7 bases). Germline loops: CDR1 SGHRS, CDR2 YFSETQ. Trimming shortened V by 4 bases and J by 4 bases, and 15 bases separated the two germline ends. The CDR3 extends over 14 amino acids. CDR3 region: CASSQGGQRYEQYF. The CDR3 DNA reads TGCGCCAGCAGCCAGGGGGGACAGAGGTACGAGCAGTACTTC.

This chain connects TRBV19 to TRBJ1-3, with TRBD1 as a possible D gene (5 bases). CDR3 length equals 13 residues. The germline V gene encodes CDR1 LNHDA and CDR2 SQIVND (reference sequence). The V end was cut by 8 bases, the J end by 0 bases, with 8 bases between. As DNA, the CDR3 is TGTGCCAGTGGGACGGCCTCTGGAAACACCATATATTTT. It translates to CASGTASGNTIYF.

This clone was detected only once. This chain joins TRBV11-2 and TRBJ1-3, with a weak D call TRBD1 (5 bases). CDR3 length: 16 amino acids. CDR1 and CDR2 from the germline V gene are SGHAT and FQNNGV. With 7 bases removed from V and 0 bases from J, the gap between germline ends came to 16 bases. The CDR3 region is CASTTRQFFSGNTIYF. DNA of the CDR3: TGTGCCAGCACGACACGACAGTTCTTCTCTGGAAACACCATATATTTT.

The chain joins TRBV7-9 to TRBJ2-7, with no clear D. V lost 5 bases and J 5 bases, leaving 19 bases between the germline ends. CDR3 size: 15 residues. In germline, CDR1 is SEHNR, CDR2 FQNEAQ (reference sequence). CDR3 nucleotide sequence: TGTGCCAGCAGCCCCCCAAGGGTAGGGTTCAACGAGCAGTACTTC. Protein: CASSPPRVGFNEQYF.

The CDR3 DNA sequence: TGTGCCAGCAGTTACTCCGGACAGGGACGCTCCTACGAGCAGTACTTC. It specifies CASSYSGQGRSYEQYF. J is TRBJ2-7 and V is TRBV6-5, with 8 bases lining up with TRBD1. Germline trimming cut 0 bases from V and 0 bases from J; bases unmatched to any gene: 4. There are 16 residues in the CDR3. Per the germline V gene, CDR1 is MNHEY and CDR2 is SVGAGI.

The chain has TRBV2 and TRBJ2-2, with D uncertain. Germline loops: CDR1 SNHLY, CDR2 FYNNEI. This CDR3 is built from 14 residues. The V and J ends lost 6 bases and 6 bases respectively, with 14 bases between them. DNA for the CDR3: TGTGCCAGCAGACAACAAAGAGGCTCCGGGGAGCTGTTTTTT. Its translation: CASRQQRGSGELFF.

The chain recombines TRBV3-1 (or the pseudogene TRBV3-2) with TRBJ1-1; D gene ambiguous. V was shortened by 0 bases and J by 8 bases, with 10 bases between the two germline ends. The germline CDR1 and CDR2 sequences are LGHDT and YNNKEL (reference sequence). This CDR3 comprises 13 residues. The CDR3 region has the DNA TGTGCCAGCAGCCAAGAGCCGGCAGTCGAAGCTTTCTTT. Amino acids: CASSQEPAVEAFF.

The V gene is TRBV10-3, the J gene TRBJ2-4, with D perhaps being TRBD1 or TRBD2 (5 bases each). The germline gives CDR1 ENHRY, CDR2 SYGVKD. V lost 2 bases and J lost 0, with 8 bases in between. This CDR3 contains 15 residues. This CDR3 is CAISETRGAKNIQYF. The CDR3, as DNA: TGTGCCATCAGTGAGACTAGGGGAGCCAAAAACATTCAGTACTTC.

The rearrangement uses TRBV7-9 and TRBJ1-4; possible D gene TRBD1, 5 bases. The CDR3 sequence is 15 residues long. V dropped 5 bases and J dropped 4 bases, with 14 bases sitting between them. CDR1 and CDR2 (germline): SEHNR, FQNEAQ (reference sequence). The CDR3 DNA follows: TGTGCCAGCAGCCCCTTACAGGTGCTTAATGAAAAACTGTTTTTT. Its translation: CASSPLQVLNEKLFF.